This paragraph reports one T cell receptor beta chain. Its target is unknown. The CDR3 spans 12 residues. Germline V lookup: CDR1 LGHNT, CDR2 FRNRAP. Trimming removed 0 bases from V and 4 bases from J, with 4 bases in between. The source material, RNA transcripts, was used to amplify TCR beta CDR3 regions. With the HTBI primer set, the TCR CDR3 went through a first round of RT-PCR. TCRdb re-called the multiplex PCR reads through MiXCR, storing one row per CDR3 protein. The sample yields approximately 620,000 distinct CDR3 sequences, around 14% seen once. The sample originates from a study of T cells in Graves' hyperthyroidism and ophthalmopathy. Study information: Sampling of peripheral blood happened at initial diagnosis, prior to any treatment.

Patients were aged 18 to 65, had disease duration under 2 months, and had newly diagnosed hyperthyroidism. Blood was drawn at first hyperthyroidism diagnosis, before any ophthalmopathy symptoms. Study-wide results and limits: Clonotypes that were expanded in thyroid above 0.001 mostly appeared in blood too.

The chain carries TRBV12-5 and TRBJ2-7; D is unresolved. The TCR originated in a woman in her twenties or thirties with Graves' hyperthyroidism that later progressed to Graves' ophthalmopathy. The specimen sequenced was blood. For the CDR3, the DNA is TGTGCTAGTGGTTTGGTAGGGTACGAGCAGTACTTC. This codes for CASGLVGYEQYF.